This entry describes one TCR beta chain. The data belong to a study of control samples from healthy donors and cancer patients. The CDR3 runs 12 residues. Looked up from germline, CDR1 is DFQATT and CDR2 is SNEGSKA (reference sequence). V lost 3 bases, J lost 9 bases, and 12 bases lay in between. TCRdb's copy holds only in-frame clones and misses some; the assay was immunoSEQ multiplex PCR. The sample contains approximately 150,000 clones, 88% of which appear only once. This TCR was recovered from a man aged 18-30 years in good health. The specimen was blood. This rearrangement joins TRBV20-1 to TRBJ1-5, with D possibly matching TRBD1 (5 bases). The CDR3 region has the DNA TGCAGTGCTAGTTCGGGGCCTCGGCCCCAGCATTTT. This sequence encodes CSASSGPRPQHF.